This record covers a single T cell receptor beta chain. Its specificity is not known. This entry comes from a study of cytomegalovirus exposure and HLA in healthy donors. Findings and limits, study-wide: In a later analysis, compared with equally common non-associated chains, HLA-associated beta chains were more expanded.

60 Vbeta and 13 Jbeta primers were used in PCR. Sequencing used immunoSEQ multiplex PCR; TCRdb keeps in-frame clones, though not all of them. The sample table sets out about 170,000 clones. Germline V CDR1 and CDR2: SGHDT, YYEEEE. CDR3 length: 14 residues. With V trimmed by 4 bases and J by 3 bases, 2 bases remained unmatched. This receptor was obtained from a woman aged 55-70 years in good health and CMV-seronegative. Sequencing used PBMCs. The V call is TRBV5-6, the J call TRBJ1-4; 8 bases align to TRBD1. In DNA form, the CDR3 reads TGTGCCAGCAGCCAGGGGGCGGCTAATGAAAAACTGTTTTTT. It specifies CASSQGAANEKLFF.